These 14 T cell receptor beta chains came from one sample sequenced in a study of response to subunit inactivated influenza vaccine. TCRdb fed the RT-PCR reads into MiXCR, producing one record per CDR3 protein. The table lists more than 700,000 distinct CDR3 sequences, approximately 22% of them singletons, with roughly a tenth in the top ten. Sequencing was performed on PBMCs from blood, taken around 5 days after vaccination. The receptors stem from a man in his fifties or sixties who received an inactivated influenza vaccine.

The chain couples TRBV7-2 to TRBJ2-2; TRBD1 matches 7 bases. Germline CDR1 and CDR2: SGHTA and FQGNSA. The CDR3 totals 15 residues. V was clipped by 3 bases and J by 7 bases; unmatched bases: 8. CDR3 sequence (DNA): TGTGCCAGCAGCTTGATGAGGGGGCCGGTCGGGGAGCTGTTTTTT. As protein: CASSLMRGPVGELFF.

V is TRBV20-1 and J is TRBJ2-1, with D possibly being TRBD1 or TRBD2 (6 bases each). Germline values: CDR1 DFQATT, CDR2 SNEGSKA (reference sequence). The CDR3 has 15 residues. V lost 6 bases, J lost 3 bases, and 18 bases lay in between. CDR3 loop: CSARGGSGLYNEQFF. The DNA for the CDR3 is TGCAGTGCCCGAGGGGGTAGCGGCCTCTACAATGAGCAGTTCTTC.

The V and J genes are TRBV14 and TRBJ2-7, with D possibly being TRBD1 (6 bases). Germline CDR1 SGHDN, CDR2 FVKESK. V was pared by 4 bases and J by 5 bases, with 15 bases between. This CDR3 spans 14 amino acids. CDR3 in amino acids: CASSRFQGSHEQYF. The DNA for the CDR3 is TGTGCCAGCAGCCGATTCCAGGGGTCTCACGAGCAGTACTTC.

V and J are TRBV5-5 and TRBJ1-3; a possible D gene is TRBD1 (5 bases). Trimming took 0 bases from V and 0 from J, leaving 16 bases between them. Germline assignment: CDR1 SGHKS and CDR2 YYEKEE (reference sequence). The CDR3 is 18 amino acids. This CDR3 is CASSLEVAGYGSGNTIYF. DNA for the CDR3: TGTGCCAGCAGCTTGGAAGTCGCAGGGTATGGCTCTGGAAACACCATATATTTT.

This clonotype was observed a few times. The chain employs TRBV20-1 and TRBJ2-2; D not resolved. This CDR3 spans 14 amino acids. V was clipped by 6 bases and J by 1 base, with 12 bases between them. Germline V CDR1 and CDR2: DFQATT, SNEGSKA (reference sequence). The CDR3 protein is CSARISENTGELFF. For the CDR3, the DNA is TGCAGTGCCCGTATCTCAGAGAACACCGGGGAGCTGTTTTTT.

The rearrangement joins TRBV25-1 to TRBJ1-5; D might be TRBD1 (5 bases). The CDR3 has 13 amino acids. In germline, CDR1 is MGHDK, CDR2 SYGVNS. V lost 4 bases and J 7 bases, leaving 11 bases between the germline ends. The CDR3 DNA follows: TGTGCCAGCAGTGCAGGGTACTGGCAGCCCCAGCATTTT. It translates to CASSAGYWQPQHF.

This clonotype has more than one count but fewer than ten. This chain connects TRBV20-1 to TRBJ1-2; the match to TRBD1 covers 8 bases. V shed 0 bases, J shed 4 bases, and the junction held 16 bases outside the gene matches. The length of the CDR3 is 18 residues. CDR1 is DFQATT and CDR2 is SNEGSKA in the germline V gene (reference sequence). The DNA of the CDR3 is TGCAGTGCTAGAGATCCTCTAGACAGGGGCTCGAAGCCCTATGGCTACACCTTC. Translating gives CSARDPLDRGSKPYGYTF.

The genes are TRBV20-1 and TRBJ2-3, with TRBD2 matching over 9 bases. After removal of 8 bases from V and 4 bases from J, the junction contained 7 bases not matched to a gene. The CDR3 runs to 13 residues. Germline CDR1 DFQATT, CDR2 SNEGSKA (reference sequence). The CDR3 DNA reads TGCAGTCCCCCGCAGCGGGGGGCAGATACGCAGTATTTT. Its protein is CSPPQRGADTQYF.

The gene calls are TRBV7-8 and TRBJ2-1; 9 bases are shared with TRBD2. V gave up 5 bases and J gave up 1 base; unmatched junction bases: 9. Germline CDR1 SGHVS, CDR2 FQNEAQ. CDR3 length equals 17 residues. The CDR3 reads CASSNLAGLNSYNEQFF. In DNA, the CDR3 is TGTGCCAGCAGCAACCTAGCGGGGCTGAATTCCTACAATGAGCAGTTCTTC. The whole variable domain, remainder taken from reference TRBV7-8 and TRBJ2-1, is GAGVSQSPRYKVAKRGQDVALRCDPISGHVSLFWYQQALGQGPEFLTYFQNEAQLDKSGLPSDRFFAERPEGSVSTLKIQRTQQEDSAVYLCASSNLAGLNSYNEQFFGPGTRLTVL.

The chain combines TRBV7-3 with TRBJ2-1; 7 positions match TRBD2. Germline-derived CDR1 and CDR2 are SGHTA and FQGTGA. V lost 1 base and J lost 2; bases outside the gene matches: 5. This CDR3 is built from 16 residues. In DNA, the CDR3 is TGTGCCAGCAGCTTAAGTAGCGGGCATACCTACAATGAGCAGTTCTTC. Its translation is CASSLSSGHTYNEQFF.

This clonotype was counted between two and nine times. The rearrangement joins TRBV12-3 or TRBV12-4 to TRBJ1-2; D is possibly TRBD1 (5 bases). The CDR3 spans 14 residues. The germline V and J ends were trimmed by 2 bases and 4 bases, with 11 bases remaining between them. For the CDR3, the DNA is TGTGCCAGCAGTTTACGCAGGGCTTTCTATGGCTACACCTTC. It specifies CASSLRRAFYGYTF.

This clonotype has only a few counts. The chain employs TRBV20-1 and TRBJ2-7; D is perhaps TRBD1 (5 bases). Germline CDR1 DFQATT, CDR2 SNEGSKA (reference sequence). The CDR3 length is 15 residues. Trimming stripped 0 bases from V and 4 bases from J, with 16 bases between. The DNA of the CDR3 is TGCAGTGCTAGAGATCGATGGGCAGGGTCGTACGAGCAGTACTTC. Translating gives CSARDRWAGSYEQYF.

This clonotype appeared a few times. V gene TRBV6-2 or TRBV6-3 combines with J gene TRBJ2-1; D may be TRBD1 (6 bases). V was cut by 2 bases and J by 5 bases, with 10 bases left in between. There are 14 residues in the CDR3. Germline lookup yields CDR1 MNHEY and CDR2 SVGEGT. The CDR3, as DNA: TGTGCCAGCAGTTACGTGGGGGCTAACAATGAGCAGTTCTTC. Translation gives CASSYVGANNEQFF.

The J gene is TRBJ2-3, the V gene TRBV10-3, with D maybe TRBD2 (6 bases). This CDR3 spans 14 amino acids. V lost 8 bases, J lost 3 bases, and 15 bases lay in between. The germline V gene encodes CDR1 ENHRY and CDR2 SYGVKD. The CDR3 protein is CAIVSGDRTDTQYF. The CDR3 DNA reads as TGTGCCATCGTTTCGGGAGATCGTACAGATACGCAGTATTTT.